This T cell receptor (beta chain) came from a study of cytomegalovirus exposure and HLA in healthy donors. General study points: In a later analysis, productive TCRs from donors in an Asian-associated ancestry cluster reportedly carried fewer N-insertions than the cohort mean. In a later analysis, TCR beta V- and J-gene trimming was associated with a missense DCLRE1C variant. TCR beta chains numbering under 200 were designated cytomegalovirus-associated.

The junction had 7 bases not matched to a gene; V was cut back by 3 bases and J by 3 bases. Germline lookup yields CDR1 MGHDK and CDR2 SYGVNS. The CDR3 spans 16 residues. It was with 60 Vbeta and 13 Jbeta primers that the PCR ran. Assay used: immunoSEQ multiplex PCR; TCRdb lists only in-frame clones, some missing. The sample records more than 150,000 clones, 84% being singletons. Of note for this clone: Its target is not known.

This sequence joins TRBV25-1 and TRBJ2-2; 7 bases line up with TRBD2. The material sequenced was PBMCs. The sequence derives from a girl aged 2-9 years in good health and CMV-seropositive. CDR3 in amino acids: CASSDRAGDHTGELFF. The CDR3 coding sequence is TGTGCCAGCAGTGATCGGGCGGGAGACCACACCGGGGAGCTGTTTTTT.